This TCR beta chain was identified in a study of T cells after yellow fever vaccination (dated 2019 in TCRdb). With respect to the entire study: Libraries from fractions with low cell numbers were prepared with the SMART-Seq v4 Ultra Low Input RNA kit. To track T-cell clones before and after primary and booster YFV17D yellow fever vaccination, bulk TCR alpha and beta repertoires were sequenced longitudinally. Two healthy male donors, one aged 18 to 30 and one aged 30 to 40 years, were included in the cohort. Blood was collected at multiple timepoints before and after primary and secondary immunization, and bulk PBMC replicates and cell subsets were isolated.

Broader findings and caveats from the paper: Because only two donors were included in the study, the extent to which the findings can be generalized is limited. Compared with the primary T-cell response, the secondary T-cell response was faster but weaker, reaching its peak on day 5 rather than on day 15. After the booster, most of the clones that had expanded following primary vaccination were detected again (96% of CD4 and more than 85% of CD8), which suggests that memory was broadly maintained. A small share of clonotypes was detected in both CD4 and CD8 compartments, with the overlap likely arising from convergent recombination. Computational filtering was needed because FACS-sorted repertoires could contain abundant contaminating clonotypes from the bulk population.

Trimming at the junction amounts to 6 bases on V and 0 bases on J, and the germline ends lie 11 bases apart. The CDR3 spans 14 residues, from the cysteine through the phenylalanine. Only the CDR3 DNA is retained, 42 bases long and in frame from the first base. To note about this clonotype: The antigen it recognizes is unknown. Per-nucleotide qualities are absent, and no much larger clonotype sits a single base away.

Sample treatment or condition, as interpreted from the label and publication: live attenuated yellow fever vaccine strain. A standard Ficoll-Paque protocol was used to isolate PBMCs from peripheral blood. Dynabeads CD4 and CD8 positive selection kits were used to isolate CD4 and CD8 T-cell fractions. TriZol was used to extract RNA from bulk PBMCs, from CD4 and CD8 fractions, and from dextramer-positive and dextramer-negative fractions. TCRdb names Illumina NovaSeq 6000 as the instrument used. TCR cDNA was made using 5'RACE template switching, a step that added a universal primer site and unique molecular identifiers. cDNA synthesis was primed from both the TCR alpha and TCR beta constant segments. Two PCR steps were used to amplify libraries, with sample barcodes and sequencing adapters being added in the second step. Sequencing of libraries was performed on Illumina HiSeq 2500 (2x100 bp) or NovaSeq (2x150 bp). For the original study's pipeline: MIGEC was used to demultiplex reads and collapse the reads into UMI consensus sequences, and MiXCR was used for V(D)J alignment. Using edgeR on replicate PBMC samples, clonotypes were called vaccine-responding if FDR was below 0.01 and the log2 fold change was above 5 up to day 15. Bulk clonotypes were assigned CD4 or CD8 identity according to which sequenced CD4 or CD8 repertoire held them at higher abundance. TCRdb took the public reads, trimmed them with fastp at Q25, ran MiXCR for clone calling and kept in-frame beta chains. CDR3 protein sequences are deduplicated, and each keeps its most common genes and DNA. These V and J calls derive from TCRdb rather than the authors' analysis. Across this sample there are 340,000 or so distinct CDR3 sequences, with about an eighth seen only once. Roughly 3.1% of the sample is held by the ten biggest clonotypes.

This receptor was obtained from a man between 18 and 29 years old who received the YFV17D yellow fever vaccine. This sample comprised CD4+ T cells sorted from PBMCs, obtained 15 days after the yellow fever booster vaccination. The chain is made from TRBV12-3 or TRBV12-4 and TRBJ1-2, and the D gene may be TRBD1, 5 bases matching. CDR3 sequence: CASSDRVSNYGYTF. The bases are TGTGCCAGCAGCGACAGAGTGTCTAACTATGGCTACACCTTC.